A single T cell receptor (beta chain) is shown here with its context. Its target is not known. Time point indicated: technical triplicate 1. Source material was 2 million unsorted PBMCs, stored at -80 °C in RNAlater. J lost 6 bases, V lost 3 bases, and 12 bases had no gene match. The CDR3 length is 16 residues. The data were obtained in a study of neurological immune-mediated disorders. Study-wide results and caveats: TCR-beta repertoires seemed private in all groups, with no expanded CDR3 amino acid sequences shared.

Synthesis of cDNA was performed by 5'RACE using 10-nucleotide random UMIs. TCRdb re-analysed the 5' RACE reads in MiXCR, keeping a single row per CDR3 protein. The profile covers some 38,000 distinct CDR3 sequences, with over 8.5% appearing a single time and 3% to 5% taken by the ten largest. The receptor's source is a man in his 60s with HTLV-1-associated myelopathy (HAM/TSP). V gene TRBV12-3 or TRBV12-4 combines with J gene TRBJ2-7, with TRBD1 matching over 9 bases. The source material was PBMCs. The CDR3: CASSFVVGDREAEQYF. As DNA, the CDR3 is TGTGCCAGCAGTTTTGTGGTGGGGGACAGGGAAGCCGAGCAGTACTTC.